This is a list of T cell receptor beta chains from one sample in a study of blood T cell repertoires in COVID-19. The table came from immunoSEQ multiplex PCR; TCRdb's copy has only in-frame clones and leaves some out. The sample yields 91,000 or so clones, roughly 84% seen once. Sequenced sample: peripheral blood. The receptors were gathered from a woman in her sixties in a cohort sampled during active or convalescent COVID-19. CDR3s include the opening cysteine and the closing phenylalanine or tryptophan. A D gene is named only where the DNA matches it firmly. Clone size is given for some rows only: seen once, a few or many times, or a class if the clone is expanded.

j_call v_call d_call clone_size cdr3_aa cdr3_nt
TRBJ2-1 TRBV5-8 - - CASSLTAAGGNEQFF TGTGCCAGCAGCTTAACAGCCGCTGGAGGCAATGAGCAGTTCTTC
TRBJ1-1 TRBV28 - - CASSLSTPRNTEAFF TGTGCCAGCAGTTTAAGTACGCCGCGGAACACTGAAGCTTTCTTT
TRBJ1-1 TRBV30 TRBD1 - CARDRGAEAFF TGTGCCCGCGACAGGGGAGCTGAAGCTTTCTTT
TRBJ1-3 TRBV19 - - CASTQGNRLISGNTIYF TGTGCCAGTACCCAAGGGAACAGGCTGATCTCTGGAAACACCATATATTTT
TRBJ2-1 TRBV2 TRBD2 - CASSGGTSFYNEQFF TGTGCCAGCAGTGGCGGGACTAGTTTCTACAATGAGCAGTTCTTC
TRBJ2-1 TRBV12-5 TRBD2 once CASALGPGSLAGYNEQFF TGTGCTAGCGCCTTGGGACCAGGAAGCCTAGCGGGCTACAATGAGCAGTTCTTC
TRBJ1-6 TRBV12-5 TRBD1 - CASGSNTGVRNSPLHF TGTGCTAGTGGTTCAAATACAGGGGTGCGGAATTCACCCCTCCACTTT
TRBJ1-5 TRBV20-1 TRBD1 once CSGSRGDSNQPQHF TGCAGTGGTAGTCGTGGGGACAGTAATCAGCCCCAGCATTTT
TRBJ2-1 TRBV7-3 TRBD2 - CASSSPSWTSGEFYNEQFF TGTGCCAGCAGCTCTCCGTCGTGGACTAGCGGGGAGTTCTACAATGAGCAGTTCTTC
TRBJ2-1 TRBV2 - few CASSYDSFEQFF TGTGCCAGCAGTTATGACAGCTTTGAGCAGTTCTTC
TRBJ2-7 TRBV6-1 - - CASSEGGRGEEYF TGTGCCAGCAGTGAAGGGGGCAGGGGGGAGGAGTACTTC
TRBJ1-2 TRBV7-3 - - CASSSHRDGYTF TGTGCCAGCAGCTCCCACAGGGATGGCTACACCTTC
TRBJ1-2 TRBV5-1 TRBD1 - CASSFGTGGTYGYTF TGCGCCAGCAGCTTCGGGACAGGGGGAACCTATGGCTACACCTTC
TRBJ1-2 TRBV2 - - CASSTDRNYGYTF TGTGCCAGCAGTACCGACAGGAACTATGGCTACACCTTC
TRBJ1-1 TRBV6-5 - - CASSYSGVNTEAFF TGTGCCAGCAGTTACTCAGGGGTTAACACTGAAGCTTTCTTT
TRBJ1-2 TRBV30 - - CAWSAGQGWYGYTF TGTGCCTGGAGTGCAGGTCAGGGTTGGTATGGCTACACCTTC
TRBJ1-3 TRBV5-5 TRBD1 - CASRNYAGTANSPLEDTIYF TGTGCCAGCAGAAACTATGCCGGGACAGCAAACTCCCCATTGGAGGACACCATATATTTT
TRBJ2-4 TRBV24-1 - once CATSASRIAKNIQYF TGTGCCACCAGTGCTTCTAGAATAGCCAAAAACATTCAGTACTTC
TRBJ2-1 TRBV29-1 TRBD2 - CSVDGAGDFSEQFF TGCAGCGTTGACGGGGCGGGAGATTTTAGTGAGCAGTTCTTC
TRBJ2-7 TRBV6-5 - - CASSPLLTFSYEQYF TGTGCCAGCAGCCCCCTCCTAACCTTCTCCTACGAGCAGTACTTC
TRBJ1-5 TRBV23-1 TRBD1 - CASSQKDDRGRNQPQHF TGCGCCAGCAGCCAAAAAGACGACAGGGGGAGGAATCAGCCCCAGCATTTT
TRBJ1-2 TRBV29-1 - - CSVLDSSNYGYTF TGCAGCGTGCTGGACAGTTCTAACTATGGCTACACCTTC
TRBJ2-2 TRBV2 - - CASTRGLPGTQGTGELFF TGTGCCAGCACGCGGGGACTCCCCGGGACCCAGGGAACCGGGGAGCTGTTTTTT
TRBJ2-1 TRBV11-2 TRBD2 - CASTSLAGAYNEQFF TGTGCCAGCACCTCCCTAGCGGGGGCCTACAATGAGCAGTTCTTC
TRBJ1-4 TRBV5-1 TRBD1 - CASTQTGTVNEKLFF TGCGCCAGCACCCAAACCGGGACAGTTAATGAAAAACTGTTTTTT
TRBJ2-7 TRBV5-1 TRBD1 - CASSPVPGQVGVTYEQYF TGCGCCAGCAGCCCCGTCCCGGGACAGGTGGGGGTAACCTACGAGCAGTACTTC
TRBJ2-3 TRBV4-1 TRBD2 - CASSQELAPDTQYF TGCGCCAGCAGCCAAGAACTAGCGCCAGATACGCAGTATTTT
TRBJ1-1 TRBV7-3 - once CASSWGGQHTEAFF TGTGCCAGCAGCTGGGGCGGACAGCACACTGAAGCTTTCTTT
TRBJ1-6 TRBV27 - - CASSFLAGPSPLHF -
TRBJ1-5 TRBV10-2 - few CASSVEVSNQPQHF TGCGCCAGCAGTGTGGAGGTTAGCAATCAGCCCCAGCATTTT
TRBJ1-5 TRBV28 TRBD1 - CASSPGQGAGQPQHF TGTGCCAGCAGTCCGGGACAGGGGGCCGGTCAGCCCCAGCATTTT
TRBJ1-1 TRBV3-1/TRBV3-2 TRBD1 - CASSLQGGTEAFF TGTGCCAGCAGTTTACAGGGGGGCACTGAAGCTTTCTTT
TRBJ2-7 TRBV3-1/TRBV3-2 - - CASSHAGLTYEQYF TGTGCCAGCAGCCACGCGGGACTGACCTACGAGCAGTACTTC
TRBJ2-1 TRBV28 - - CASSLRVSSYNEQFF TGTGCCAGCAGTTTACGGGTATCGTCCTACAATGAGCAGTTCTTC
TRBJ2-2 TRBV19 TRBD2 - CASSIAGGPASGELFF TGTGCCAGTAGTATAGCGGGAGGGCCCGCCTCCGGGGAGCTGTTTTTT
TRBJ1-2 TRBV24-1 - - CATSDSQYGYTF TGTGCCACCAGTGATTCACAGTATGGCTACACCTTC
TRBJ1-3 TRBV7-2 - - CASSGRTDWSGNTIYF TGTGCCAGCAGCGGACGGACAGACTGGTCTGGAAACACCATATATTTT
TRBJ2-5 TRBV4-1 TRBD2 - CASSQDPPSGSVETQYF TGCGCCAGCAGCCAAGATCCACCTAGCGGGAGTGTAGAGACCCAGTACTTC
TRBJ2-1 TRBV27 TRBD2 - CASSAYSHGTSPIPSYNEQFF TGTGCCAGCAGTGCCTATAGCCACGGGACTAGTCCCATCCCCTCCTACAATGAGCAGTTCTTC
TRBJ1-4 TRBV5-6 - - CASSLWAGVEKLFF TGTGCCAGCAGTTTGTGGGCAGGGGTTGAAAAACTGTTTTTT
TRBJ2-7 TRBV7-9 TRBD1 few CASSVGQGFDEQYF TGTGCCAGCAGCGTGGGACAGGGATTCGACGAGCAGTACTTC
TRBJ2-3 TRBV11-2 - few CASSPSTDTQYF TGTGCCAGCAGCCCTAGCACAGATACGCAGTATTTT
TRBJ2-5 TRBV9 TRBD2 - CASSPGLGAETQYF TGTGCCAGCAGCCCCGGACTAGGGGCGGAGACCCAGTACTTC
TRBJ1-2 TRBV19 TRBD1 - CASSPDRNYGYTF TGTGCCAGTAGTCCGGACAGGAACTATGGCTACACCTTC
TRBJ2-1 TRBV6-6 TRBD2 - CASSSAGGPRYNEQFF TGTGCCAGCAGTTCAGCGGGAGGGCCAAGGTACAATGAGCAGTTCTTC
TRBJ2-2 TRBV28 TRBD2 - CASTGGLRAGELFF TGTGCCAGCACGGGAGGTCTTAGGGCCGGGGAGCTGTTTTTT
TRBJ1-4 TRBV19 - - CASGAGSSEKLFF TGTGCCAGTGGAGCTGGCTCGAGTGAAAAACTGTTTTTT
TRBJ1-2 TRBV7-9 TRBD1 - CASSRWTGATNYGYTF TGTGCCAGCAGCCGATGGACAGGGGCTACTAACTATGGCTACACCTTC
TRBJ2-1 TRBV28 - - CASSLWDSNSYNEQFF TGTGCCAGCAGTTTATGGGACAGTAACTCCTACAATGAGCAGTTCTTC